The 22 T cell receptor beta chains listed next were all sequenced from one sample in a study of blood T cells in healthy people across ages. Next came a second PCR, run for about 6 to 11 cycles, which used a sample-barcoded 5' primer along with a J-beta primer mix. TCRdb reprocessed the 5' RACE reads with MiXCR, giving one entry per CDR3 protein. This sample carries approximately 810,000 distinct CDR3 sequences, around 26% of them seen once, and the ten largest clones take 15% to 20%. Sequenced: blood. The receptors were gathered from a woman over 75 in good health.

The chain employs TRBV7-9 and TRBJ2-3; tentatively, D is TRBD2 (5 bases). The CDR3 totals 15 residues. V lost 3 bases and J 5 bases, leaving 15 bases between the germline ends. CDR1 SEHNR and CDR2 FQNEAQ come from the germline V gene (reference sequence). The CDR3 loop is CASSLTRGPVDTQYF. Here the CDR3 DNA reads TGTGCCAGCAGCTTGACCCGCGGGCCAGTAGATACGCAGTATTTT. The full variable domain, its missing parts supplied by reference TRBV7-9 and TRBJ2-3, is DTGVSQNPRHKITKRGQNVTFRCDPISEHNRLYWYRQTLGQGPEFLTYFQNEAQLEKSRLLSDRFSAERPKGSFSTLEIQRTEQGDSAMYLCASSLTRGPVDTQYFGPGTRLTVL.

In regard to this clonotype: A much larger clone lies one base from this, so it may be a read error. The chain recombines TRBV7-9 with TRBJ2-5, with D perhaps being TRBD1 or TRBD2 (5 bases each). The CDR3 is made up of 17 amino acids. Germline-derived CDR1 and CDR2 are SEHNR and FQNEAQ (reference sequence). V was pared by 1 base and J by 1 base, with 16 bases between. CDR3 residues: CASSLGGGSGTQETQYF. The CDR3 coding sequence is TGTGCCAGCAGCTTAGGAGGCGGGTCGGGGACCCAAGAGACCCAGTACTTC.

In this sample, this clonotype turned up once. The gene calls are TRBV7-9 and TRBJ1-1, with 8 nucleotides matching TRBD1. CDR1 is SEHNR and CDR2 is FQNEAQ in the germline V gene (reference sequence). Trimming removed 8 bases from V and 1 base from J; junction bases left unmatched: 6. The CDR3 has 14 residues. The CDR3 here is CASWGGTGNTEAFF. The CDR3 DNA reads TGTGCCAGCTGGGGGGGGACAGGGAACACTGAAGCTTTCTTT.

This clonotype has a count of ten or more. The gene calls are TRBV6-2 or TRBV6-3 and TRBJ2-7; D is undetermined. CDR3 length: 12 amino acids. The V and J ends lost 1 base and 3 bases respectively, with 4 bases between them. Germline V gene data show CDR1 as MNHEY and CDR2 as SVGEGT. CDR3 bases: TGTGCCAGCAGTTACTTTGACTACGAGCAGTACTTC. Its protein is CASSYFDYEQYF.

Here the CDR3 DNA reads TGCAGTGCTGAAGTGTCGGACAGAAACTATGGCTACACCTTC. Translating it yields CSAEVSDRNYGYTF. The chain has TRBV20-1 and TRBJ1-2, with D maybe TRBD1 (6 bases). V lost 5 bases and J 2 bases, leaving 15 bases between the germline ends. The CDR3 sequence is 14 residues long. Germline-derived CDR1 and CDR2 are DFQATT and SNEGSKA (reference sequence).

This clonotype is a singleton in its sample. The gene calls are TRBV7-9 and TRBJ2-7; 8 bases map to TRBD2. The J segment lost 2 bases and the V segment lost 3 bases, leaving 9 bases of the junction unmatched. The germline CDR1 and CDR2 sequences are SEHNR and FQNEAQ (reference sequence). The CDR3 is made up of 16 amino acids. Written as DNA, the CDR3 is TGTGCCAGCAGCTTCGCAACCGGGACTAGTACCTACGAGCAGTACTTC. It yields the protein CASSFATGTSTYEQYF. Together with reference TRBV7-9 and TRBJ2-7, the CDR3 gives the full variable domain: DTGVSQNPRHKITKRGQNVTFRCDPISEHNRLYWYRQTLGQGPEFLTYFQNEAQLEKSRLLSDRFSAERPKGSFSTLEIQRTEQGDSAMYLCASSFATGTSTYEQYFGPGTRLTVT.

The chain links TRBV28 to TRBJ2-2, with 8 bases matching TRBD2. CDR1 and CDR2 from the germline V gene are MDHEN and SYDVKM. V lost 6 bases and J lost 1; bases outside the gene matches: 7. CDR3 length equals 16 residues. CDR3 sequence: CASSPPAGVNTGELFF. In DNA, the CDR3 is TGTGCCAGCAGCCCCCCAGCGGGGGTGAACACCGGGGAGCTGTTTTTT.

This CDR3 is CASSLTLAGARYEQYF. The CDR3 DNA follows: TGTGCCAGCAGCTTAACCCTAGCGGGAGCCCGCTACGAGCAGTACTTC. This sequence joins TRBV7-6 and TRBJ2-7; 10 bases line up with TRBD2. Germline loops: CDR1 SGHVS, CDR2 FNYEAQ. With V trimmed by 2 bases and J by 3 bases, 7 bases remained unmatched. The CDR3 totals 16 residues.

This clonotype has just a few counts. The V call is TRBV14, the J call TRBJ1-2; 8 nucleotides line up with TRBD1. The CDR3 has 15 residues. CDR1 SGHDN and CDR2 FVKESK come from the germline V gene. The V segment lost 6 bases and the J segment 2 bases; nucleotides outside the gene matches: 8. CDR3: CASSPFQGANYGYTF. The CDR3 DNA follows: TGTGCCAGCAGTCCTTTCCAGGGGGCGAACTATGGCTACACCTTC.

For this clonotype: A much larger clone lies one base from this, so it may be a read error. The chain joins TRBV5-3 to TRBJ2-7; either TRBD1 or TRBD2 may fit D (5 bases each). TRBV5-3 is an ORF, with its function uncertain. Trimming shortened V by 10 bases and J by 2 bases, and 19 bases separated the two germline ends. CDR3 size: 14 residues. CDR3 DNA: TGTGCCGGGACGACAAGGGCTAAGGCCTACGAGCAGTACTTC. This encodes CAGTTRAKAYEQYF.

Only a few counts were recorded for this clonotype. The chain combines TRBV7-8 with TRBJ1-1; 8 bases map to TRBD1. This CDR3 is 16 amino acids long. Per the germline V gene, CDR1 is SGHVS and CDR2 is FQNEAQ. The J segment lost 1 base and the V segment lost 5 bases, leaving 9 bases of the junction unmatched. The CDR3 bases are TGTGCCAGCAGCCTTCGGACAGGGATGGGGAACACTGAAGCTTTCTTT. Residues: CASSLRTGMGNTEAFF.

This chain joins TRBV24-1 and TRBJ2-5; 10 bases map to TRBD2. V was pared by 5 bases and J by 11 bases, with 16 bases of the junction left unmatched. This CDR3 comprises 16 residues. Germline CDR1 and CDR2: KGHDR and SFDVKD. Here the CDR3 reads CATSAYSGGIYNEQYF. The CDR3 DNA reads as TGTGCCACCAGTGCTTATAGCGGGGGGATTTACAATGAGCAGTACTTC.

This clonotype has at least ten counts. The J gene is TRBJ2-3, the V gene TRBV11-2; 12 nucleotides agree with TRBD2. The length of the CDR3 is 19 residues. V was clipped by 0 bases and J by 3 bases; unmatched bases: 10. Germline V gives CDR1 SGHAT, CDR2 FQNNGV. The CDR3 protein is CASSLDSTSGGQGTDTQYF. The CDR3 DNA sequence: TGTGCCAGCAGCTTAGATTCGACTAGCGGGGGACAGGGGACAGATACGCAGTATTTT.

This clonotype has ten or more counts. The chain recombines TRBV7-2 with TRBJ1-5; D is possibly TRBD1 (5 bases). V was shortened by 6 bases and J by 4 bases, with 10 bases between the two germline ends. This CDR3 spans 13 amino acids. The germline CDR1 and CDR2 sequences are SGHTA and FQGNSA. In DNA, the CDR3 is TGTGCCAGCAGTTCCCCAGGGAATCAGCCCCAGCATTTT. It encodes CASSSPGNQPQHF.

This clonotype has at least ten counts. The V and J genes are TRBV7-2 and TRBJ2-5, with 9 bases lining up with TRBD2. The V gene end was trimmed by 5 bases and the J gene end by 1 base; junction bases not matched to a gene: 2. The germline V gene has CDR1 SGHTA and CDR2 FQGNSA. This CDR3 has 14 residues. CDR3 region: CASSPGLAQETQYF. The CDR3 DNA reads as TGTGCCAGCAGCCCGGGACTAGCCCAAGAGACCCAGTACTTC.

At least ten counts were recorded for this clonotype. The rearrangement uses TRBV10-3 and TRBJ1-1, with 9 positions matching TRBD1. J was trimmed by 0 bases and V by 6 bases; bases with no gene match: 5. The CDR3 runs 15 residues. CDR1 and CDR2 (germline): ENHRY, SYGVKD. Here the CDR3 reads CAISRTGVMNTEAFF. CDR3 nucleotide sequence: TGTGCCATCAGCAGGACAGGGGTGATGAACACTGAAGCTTTCTTT.

This clonotype was found a few times. The CDR3 region is CASRGAFSNIQYF. The CDR3, as DNA: TGTGCCAGCAGAGGGGCCTTCTCAAACATTCAGTACTTC. The chain uses TRBV11-2 and TRBJ2-4; tentative D call: TRBD1 (5 bases). The length of the CDR3 is 13 residues. The V end was cut by 6 bases, the J end by 6 bases, with 12 bases between. The germline CDR1 and CDR2 sequences are SGHAT and FQNNGV.

The V call is TRBV18, the J call TRBJ1-2, with D unresolved. The CDR3 length is 12 residues. The V end was cut by 6 bases, the J end by 7 bases, with 12 bases between. CDR1 KGHSH and CDR2 LQKENI come from the germline V gene. CDR3 amino acids: CASSKGGTGYTF. In DNA form, the CDR3 reads TGTGCCAGCTCCAAAGGCGGTACTGGCTACACCTTC.

J is TRBJ2-5 and V is TRBV10-2; 11 bases are shared with TRBD2. There are 13 residues in the CDR3. The germline V gene has CDR1 WSHSY and CDR2 SAAADI. The J segment lost 3 bases and the V segment lost 6 bases, leaving 0 bases of the junction unmatched. This CDR3 is CASRTSGEETQYF. In nucleotides, the CDR3 is TGCGCCAGCAGGACTAGCGGGGAAGAGACCCAGTACTTC.

This clonotype has only a few counts. V and J are TRBV7-2 and TRBJ2-7; TRBD2 matches at 8 bases. Per germline, CDR1 SGHTA and CDR2 FQGNSA. CDR3 length: 15 amino acids. The V gene end was trimmed by 5 bases and the J gene end by 6 bases; junction bases not matched to a gene: 12. The CDR3 protein is CASSPRAPAGAEQYF. The CDR3 DNA sequence: TGTGCCAGCAGCCCCCGGGCCCCAGCGGGGGCCGAGCAGTACTTC.

This clonotype was seen a handful of times. This clone may be a read error of a much larger clone one base away. This chain uses TRBV5-1 with TRBJ1-6, with 9 bases fitting TRBD1. This CDR3 contains 16 residues. Germline CDR1 and CDR2: SGHRS and YFSETQ. The DNA for the CDR3 is TGCGCCAGCAGCTTGGGGGGACAGGGAAATACTTCACCCCCCCACTTT. Protein product: CASSLGGQGNTSPPHF.

This clonotype occurred a few times. The chain uses TRBV20-1 and TRBJ1-1; TRBD1 might be the D (5 bases). CDR1 is DFQATT, CDR2 SNEGSKA, per germline (reference sequence). The CDR3 loop spans 13 amino acids. V lost 3 bases and J lost 4, with 12 bases in between. The CDR3 reads CSASRGEFTEAFF. In DNA form, the CDR3 reads TGCAGTGCTAGTCGGGGGGAGTTCACTGAAGCTTTCTTT.